The 19 T cell receptor beta chains below come from one sample, sequenced in a study of T cell responses to AZD1222 COVID-19 vaccine. Some clones are missing from TCRdb's copy, which holds only in-frame ones; the method was immunoSEQ multiplex PCR. Seen here are approximately 150,000 clones, about 93% observed once, and the top ten hold roughly 1.3%. The starting material was peripheral blood, obtained on day 0 of AZD1222 vaccination. These receptors all come from an adult in good health.

The chain employs TRBV18 and TRBJ2-3; D assignment may be TRBD1 or TRBD2 (6 bases each). Germline V gene sequence: CDR1 KGHSH, CDR2 LQKENI. V dropped 3 bases and J dropped 14 bases, with 18 bases sitting between them. The CDR3 is made up of 13 amino acids. CDR3 bases: TGTGCCAGCTCACCCGCCGGGGGCGGGGCCGCGTATTTT. This gives the protein CASSPAGGGAAYF.

The chain couples TRBV12-3 or TRBV12-4 to TRBJ2-3, with no clear D. This CDR3 comprises 13 residues. V lost 4 bases and J lost 0, with 5 bases in between. The CDR3 sequence is CASSSDSTDTQYF. The CDR3 region has the DNA TGTGCCAGCAGTTCGGACAGCACAGATACGCAGTATTTT.

The genes are TRBV7-9 and TRBJ2-1; no reliable D call. Trimming left V 1 base short and J 7 bases short, with 5 bases between. The CDR3 contains 12 residues. The germline V gene encodes CDR1 SEHNR and CDR2 FQNEAQ (reference sequence). The CDR3 here is CASSLVGNEQFF. The CDR3 bases are TGTGCCAGCAGCTTAGTCGGGAATGAGCAGTTCTTC.

The chain has TRBV18 and TRBJ2-1; no definite D call. V was pared by 6 bases and J by 6 bases, with 9 bases between. This CDR3 region has 12 residues. Per germline, CDR1 KGHSH and CDR2 LQKENI. CDR3 bases: TGTGCCAGCTCCCCCGTCAGCAATGAGCAGTTCTTC. It is translated as CASSPVSNEQFF. The complete variable domain, with remaining parts taken from reference TRBV18 and TRBJ2-1, reads NAGVMQNPRHLVRRRGQEARLRCSPMKGHSHVYWYRQLPEEGLKFMVYLQKENIIDESGMPKERFSAEFPKEGPSILRIQQVVRGDSAAYFCASSPVSNEQFFGPGTRLTVL.

The chain is built from TRBV6-6 and TRBJ1-2, with 8 positions matching TRBD1. Per the germline V gene, CDR1 is MNHNY and CDR2 is SVGAGI (reference sequence). Losses at the gene ends were 5 bases for V and 13 bases for J; bases not matched to a gene: 9. The CDR3 contains 12 residues. CDR3 amino acids: CASSTIAGGGTF. In DNA, the CDR3 is TGTGCCAGCAGTACAATCGCAGGGGGCGGCACCTTC.

The table lists this clone with a count of one. V gene TRBV4-3 combines with J gene TRBJ1-6; D is ambiguous. CDR1 and CDR2 (germline): LGHNA, YSLEER. This CDR3 spans 14 amino acids. Trimming removed 4 bases from V and 7 bases from J, with 11 bases in between. The CDR3 DNA reads as TGCGCCAGCAGCCCCCGGGGTGCGAATTCACCCCTCCACTTT. This gives the protein CASSPRGANSPLHF.

The chain has TRBV27 and TRBJ2-5, with D maybe TRBD2 (5 bases). V was clipped by 4 bases and J by 3 bases, with 12 bases between them. This CDR3 contains 14 residues. In germline, CDR1 is MNHEY, CDR2 SMNVEV (reference sequence). The CDR3 loop is CASSSYDGKETQYF. The CDR3 DNA is TGTGCCAGCAGTTCTTACGACGGGAAAGAGACCCAGTACTTC.

V is TRBV9 and J is TRBJ1-1; D unclear. CDR3 length: 13 amino acids. The germline V gene encodes CDR1 SGDLS and CDR2 YYNGEE. Trimming cost V 0 bases and J 3 bases, with 6 bases left between them. The CDR3 nucleotides read TGTGCCAGCAGCGTAGGGGGAGACACTGAAGCTTTCTTT. Its protein product is CASSVGGDTEAFF.

The chain joins TRBV20-1 to TRBJ2-5; no clear D gene. Trimming took 3 bases from V and 6 from J, leaving 8 bases between them. CDR1 is DFQATT, CDR2 SNEGSKA, per germline (reference sequence). CDR3 size: 11 residues. CDR3 bases: TGCAGTGCTAGTCCCAGTAAGACCCAGTACTTC. Protein product: CSASPSKTQYF.

The chain links TRBV5-1 to TRBJ1-5; D not resolved. Deletions cut 1 base from V and 2 bases from J, with 4 bases between. The CDR3 length is 13 residues. Per the germline V gene, CDR1 is SGHRS and CDR2 is YFSETQ. CDR3 sequence: CASSLTGNQPQHF. CDR3 DNA sequence: TGCGCCAGCAGCTTGACCGGCAATCAGCCCCAGCATTTT.

The J gene is TRBJ1-5, the V gene TRBV20-1; TRBD1 is a possible D gene (5 bases). This CDR3 spans 12 amino acids. Looked up from germline, CDR1 is DFQATT and CDR2 is SNEGSKA (reference sequence). V lost 3 bases to trimming and J lost 4 bases, with 7 bases between them. CDR3 amino acids: CSASEGNQPQHF. As DNA, the CDR3 is TGCAGTGCTAGTGAGGGGAATCAGCCCCAGCATTTT.

V is TRBV3-1 (or the pseudogene TRBV3-2) and J is TRBJ2-5, with TRBD2 matching 10 bases. This CDR3 comprises 16 residues. Germline V gene data show CDR1 as LGHDT and CDR2 as YNNKEL (reference sequence). V lost 5 bases to trimming and J lost 4 bases; unmatched junction nucleotides: 10. The DNA for the CDR3 is TGTGCCAGCAGCGAGCCCCCGCTAGCGGGAGTAGAGACCCAGTACTTC. As protein: CASSEPPLAGVETQYF.

The J gene is TRBJ1-6, the V gene TRBV7-7; TRBD1 matches 8 bases. Germline lookup yields CDR1 SSHAT and CDR2 FNYEAQ (reference sequence). V lost 2 bases to trimming and J lost 7 bases; unmatched junction nucleotides: 4. This CDR3 region has 15 residues. DNA for the CDR3: TGTGCCAGCAGCTTAACAACAGGGGGGAATTCACCCCTCCACTTT. Encoded protein: CASSLTTGGNSPLHF.

The chain has TRBV6-5 and TRBJ1-6, with 8 bases identical to TRBD1. Per the germline V gene, CDR1 is MNHEY and CDR2 is SVGAGI. The trim removed 6 bases at V and 10 bases at J, leaving 5 bases unmatched. The CDR3 contains 13 residues. This CDR3 reads CASSPGGWSPLHF. CDR3 DNA: TGTGCCAGCAGCCCAGGGGGCTGGTCACCCCTCCACTTT.

Details on this clone: Mismatch with germline at one junction end may stem from a read error. The gene calls are TRBV6-1 and TRBJ2-4, with TRBD2 identical over 14 bases. This CDR3 region has 19 residues. CDR1 and CDR2 from the germline V gene are MNHNS and SASEGT. CDR3 in amino acids: CASSDPGLAGVIAKNIQYF. CDR3 bases: TGTGCCAGCAGTGACCCGGGACTAGCGGGGGTAATAGCCAAGAACATTCAGTACTTC.

V usage is TRBV6-4 and J usage is TRBJ1-1; D is possibly TRBD1 (5 bases). Germline-derived CDR1 and CDR2 are MRHNA and SNTAGT. CDR3 length: 13 residues. Trimming shortened V by 9 bases and J by 2 bases, and 13 bases separated the two germline ends. The CDR3 region is CARGGTCNTEAFF. CDR3 coding DNA: TGTGCCAGGGGGGGTACCTGTAACACTGAAGCTTTCTTT.

The chain recombines TRBV10-3 with TRBJ1-5, with 7 bases matching TRBD1. Germline V CDR1 and CDR2: ENHRY, SYGVKD. CDR3 size: 14 residues. Unmatched junction bases numbered 7, after V lost 10 bases and J lost 1 base. The CDR3 DNA sequence: TGTGCCACCCAACTACAGGGGAGCAATCAGCCCCAGCATTTT. Translation gives CATQLQGSNQPQHF.

The V gene is TRBV4-1, the J gene TRBJ2-6; no reliable D call. The CDR3 loop spans 16 amino acids. The germline V and J ends were trimmed by 1 base and 1 base, with 8 bases remaining between them. Germline V gives CDR1 MGHRA, CDR2 YSYEKL. CDR3 coding DNA: TGCGCCAGCAGCCAAGGGGTAAGGTCTGGGGCCAACGTCCTGACTTTC. This gives the protein CASSQGVRSGANVLTF.

The chain links TRBV4-1 to TRBJ1-3; 7 nucleotides match TRBD1. The V and J ends lost 2 bases and 4 bases, in that order; junction bases with no gene match: 11. The CDR3 has 17 residues. Germline assignment: CDR1 MGHRA and CDR2 YSYEKL. The CDR3 protein is CASSQLFDRAVGNTIYF. In DNA form, the CDR3 reads TGCGCCAGCAGCCAACTATTCGACAGGGCGGTAGGAAACACCATATATTTT.